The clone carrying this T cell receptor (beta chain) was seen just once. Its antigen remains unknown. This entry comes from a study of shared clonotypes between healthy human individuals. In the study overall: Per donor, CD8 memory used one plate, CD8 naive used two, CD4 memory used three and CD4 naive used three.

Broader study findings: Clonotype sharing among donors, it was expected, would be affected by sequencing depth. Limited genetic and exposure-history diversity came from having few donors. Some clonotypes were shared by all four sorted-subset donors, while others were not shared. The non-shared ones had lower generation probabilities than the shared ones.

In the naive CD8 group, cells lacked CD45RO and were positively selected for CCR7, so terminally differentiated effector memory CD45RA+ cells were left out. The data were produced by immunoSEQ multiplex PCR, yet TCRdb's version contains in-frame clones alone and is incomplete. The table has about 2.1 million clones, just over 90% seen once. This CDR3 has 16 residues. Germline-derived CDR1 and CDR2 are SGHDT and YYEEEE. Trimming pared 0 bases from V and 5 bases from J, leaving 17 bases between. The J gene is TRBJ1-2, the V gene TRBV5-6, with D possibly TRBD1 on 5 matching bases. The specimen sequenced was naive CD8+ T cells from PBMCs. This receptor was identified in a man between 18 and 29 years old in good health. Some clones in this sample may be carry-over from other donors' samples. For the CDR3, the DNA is TGTGCCAGCAGCTTGGCCAGTGCCGGGGCCTTATATGGCTACACCTTC. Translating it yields CASSLASAGALYGYTF.